These 5 T cell receptor beta chains originate from one sample sequenced in a study of human T cells and chemical hapten exposure. Indicated time point: patch test 1, 2 weeks after DPC sensitization. Treatment defined: therapeutic diphenylcyclopropenone sensitization with weekly scalp DPC. TCRdb re-derived calls from the RACE reads in MiXCR, one entry per CDR3 protein. The sample has 150,000 to 200,000 distinct CDR3 sequences; approximately 15% are singletons. This sample comprised whole blood, obtained in connection with sensitization to the hapten diphenylcyclopropenone (DPC). These receptors originate from a woman aged 25-40 years with alopecia areata. Some clones in this sample may be carry-over from other donors' samples.

As DNA, the CDR3 is TGCGCCAGCAGCCAAGATAAAGTCACGCAGTATTTT. This encodes CASSQDKVTQYF. The chain combines TRBV4-1 with TRBJ2-3; D unclear. Trimming pared 0 bases from V and 9 bases from J, leaving 7 bases between. The CDR3 sequence is 12 residues long. Germline assignment: CDR1 MGHRA and CDR2 YSYEKL.

This clonotype was detected a few times. This chain links TRBV28 with TRBJ2-3; TRBD2 aligns across 7 bases. The germline V gene encodes CDR1 MDHEN and CDR2 SYDVKM. The CDR3 is 14 amino acids. After removal of 5 bases from V and 6 bases from J, the junction contained 8 bases not matched to a gene. This CDR3 is CASSIGLVRDTQYF. The DNA for the CDR3 is TGTGCCAGCAGTATCGGACTAGTCCGGGATACGCAGTATTTT.

This clonotype was observed a few times. J is TRBJ2-3 and V is TRBV6-2 or TRBV6-3; 12 nucleotides line up with TRBD2. From germline, CDR1 is MNHEY and CDR2 SVGEGT. The CDR3 is 17 amino acids. The V gene end was trimmed by 5 bases and the J gene end by 0 bases; junction bases not matched to a gene: 6. The CDR3 DNA is TGTGCCAGCAGTCGACGACTAGCGGGAGTGAGCACAGATACGCAGTATTTT. Protein product: CASSRRLAGVSTDTQYF.

This clonotype was counted only a few times. This sequence joins TRBV12-5 and TRBJ2-4; possibly TRBD1 or TRBD2 for D (5 bases each). Germline CDR1 is LGHNT and CDR2 is FRNRAP. The CDR3 runs 16 residues. V lost 4 bases and J 8 bases, leaving 21 bases between the germline ends. The CDR3 region is CASGSLGRSHGDIQYF. CDR3 DNA sequence: TGTGCTAGTGGTTCTCTGGGACGATCCCATGGAGACATTCAGTACTTC.

The table lists this clonotype with a few counts. This sequence joins TRBV5-1 and TRBJ2-5; 7 bases line up with TRBD2. CDR1 is SGHRS and CDR2 is YFSETQ in the germline V gene. This CDR3 contains 15 residues. Losses at the gene ends were 2 bases for V and 2 bases for J; bases not matched to a gene: 6. In DNA, the CDR3 is TGCGCCAGCAGCTTCCTAGGACTAGTGCAAGAGACCCAGTACTTC. Protein sequence: CASSFLGLVQETQYF.